Below, 23 T cell receptor beta chains from the same sample are listed, as sequenced in a study of T cells in women clearing cervical HPV infection. TCRdb's copy holds only in-frame clones and misses some; the assay was immunoSEQ multiplex PCR. The data show 46,000 or so clones, and the top ten clones hold roughly 36%. The specimen was blood buffy coat. The receptors originated from a woman between 18 and 70 years old with a cervical HPV16 infection that either progressed to CIN3+ or cleared (not recorded which).

In the case of this clone: The missing CDR3 end, 3 residues past where the read stops, is filled in from the germline J gene. The rearrangement links TRBV19 to TRBJ2-5, with D maybe TRBD2 (5 bases). V was trimmed by 9 bases and J by 2 bases, leaving 10 bases between them. This CDR3 contains 12 residues. From germline, CDR1 is LNHDA and CDR2 SQIVND (reference sequence). The DNA read from the CDR3 is TGTGCCAGCAGGAGGAATCAAGAGACC. Residues: CASRRNQET. The full CDR3 reads CASRRNQETQYF.

Remarks on this clone: The read terminates 3 residues before the CDR3 end, so the remaining end is supplied by the germline J gene. The chain recombines TRBV19 with TRBJ2-2; weak D call: TRBD1 (6 bases). The V gene lost 3 bases and the J gene lost 3 bases, with 11 bases spanning the gap. The CDR3 has 15 residues. Germline CDR1 LNHDA, CDR2 SQIVND (reference sequence). The CDR3 bases that were read are TGTGCCAGTAGTATCACCAGGGGCTACACCGGGGAG. This encodes CASSITRGYTGE. The CDR3, in full, reads CASSITRGYTGELFF.

On this clone itself: Coverage ceases 3 residues before the CDR3 finishes, and the germline J gene fills in the end. The rearrangement links TRBV6-1 to TRBJ2-1; the match to TRBD2 covers 9 bases. Germline V gene lookup returns CDR1 MNHNS and CDR2 SASEGT. This CDR3 comprises 15 residues. With V trimmed by 2 bases and J by 2 bases, 1 base remained unmatched. CDR3 loop: CASSEIAGAYNEQFF. CDR3 DNA (partial): TGTGCCAGCAGTGAAATAGCGGGGGCCTACAATGAG.

About this clone itself: Read sequence stops 3 residues before the CDR3 end, and the germline J gene provides the missing end. V gene TRBV7-9 combines with J gene TRBJ2-7; 7 nucleotides agree with TRBD1. Germline assignment: CDR1 SEHNR and CDR2 FQNEAQ (reference sequence). CDR3 length equals 13 residues. Trimming cost V 6 bases and J 3 bases; bases outside gene matches: 5. The CDR3 sequence: CASRRQGDYEQYF. The sequenced part of the CDR3 DNA is TGTGCCAGCAGACGTCAGGGGGACTACGAG.

For this clone: The read ends 3 residues early relative to the CDR3; the germline J gene fills the gap. V usage is TRBV5-1 and J usage is TRBJ2-7; 9 bases are shared with TRBD1. The germline gives CDR1 SGHRS, CDR2 YFSETQ. J gave up 4 bases and V 4 bases, and 6 bases lay outside the gene matches. The CDR3 consists of 14 residues. The CDR3 region is CASSGGTGSYEQYF. Partial CDR3 DNA: TGCGCCAGCAGCGGGGGGACAGGGTCGTACGAG.

With respect to this clone: The CDR3 extends 3 residues past the end of the read, so its final part is completed from the germline J gene. The V call is TRBV6-4, the J call TRBJ2-1; TRBD2 agrees at 8 bases. The CDR3 is made up of 15 amino acids. Unmatched junction bases numbered 5, after V lost 4 bases and J lost 3 bases. CDR1 and CDR2 from the germline V gene are MRHNA and SNTAGT. The CDR3 sequence is CASSVSGGNYNEQFF. CDR3 DNA, as far as it was read: TGTGCCAGCAGTGTAAGCGGGGGAAACTACAATGAG.

Worth noting for this clone: The sequence runs out 3 residues before the end of the CDR3; the remainder is reconstructed from the germline J gene. This sequence joins TRBV7-2 and TRBJ2-7; perhaps TRBD1 as D (5 bases). V was clipped by 3 bases and J by 3 bases, with 9 bases between them. The CDR3 runs to 13 residues. CDR1 and CDR2 (germline): SGHTA, FQGNSA. The CDR3 spells CASSLDTVYEQYF. CDR3 DNA (partial): TGTGCCAGCAGCTTGGACACAGTCTACGAG.

About this clone: Read data end 3 residues before the CDR3 end; the end is taken from the germline J gene. V usage is TRBV29-1 and J usage is TRBJ1-2, with a possible D match to TRBD1 (5 bases). Deletions cut 5 bases from V and 4 bases from J, with 11 bases between. The CDR3 loop spans 12 amino acids. Germline assignment: CDR1 SQVTM and CDR2 ANQGSEA. The part of the CDR3 DNA that was read is TGCAGCGTTAGGGGTAGTGGCTATGGC. Residues: CSVRGSGYG. The full CDR3 is CSVRGSGYGYTF.

As to this clone: Coverage ceases 3 residues before the CDR3 finishes, and the germline J gene fills in the end. V usage is TRBV7-3 and J usage is TRBJ1-4; weak D call: TRBD1 (5 bases). Germline-derived CDR1 and CDR2 are SGHTA and FQGTGA. CDR3 length: 14 residues. Here the CDR3 reads CASSPSGGSSPLFF. Incomplete CDR3 DNA: TGTGCCAGCAGCCCAAGTGGGGGGAGTTCACCA.

On this clone: At one boundary the junction diverges from the germline segment, which might be a read error. The read finishes 3 residues shy of the CDR3 end, and the germline J gene is used to complete it. The gene calls are TRBV4-2 and TRBJ2-2; TRBD1 matches at 8 bases. Germline CDR1 is LGHNA and CDR2 is YNFKEQ. The CDR3 contains 17 residues. The CDR3 bases that were read are TGCGCCAGCAGCCCCAAGGACAGGGTTCGATTTGCCGGGGAG. It yields the protein CASSPKDRVRFAGE. The full CDR3 protein reads CASSPKDRVRFAGELFF.

As to this clone: The CDR3 end falls 3 residues outside the read, so it is completed with the germline J gene. The rearrangement joins TRBV6-1 to TRBJ2-7, with TRBD1 identical over 7 bases. V was clipped by 0 bases and J by 3 bases; unmatched bases: 2. This CDR3 contains 14 residues. The germline V gene has CDR1 MNHNS and CDR2 SASEGT. The CDR3 sequence: CASSEAGDSYEQYF. The part of the CDR3 DNA that was read is TGTGCCAGCAGTGAAGCGGGGGACAGCTACGAG.

Concerning this clone: Read coverage stops 3 residues before the CDR3 terminus; the germline J gene supplies the remainder. The rearrangement links TRBV5-1 to TRBJ2-5; the D gene is possibly TRBD1 (5 bases). The CDR3 is 13 residues long. The ends were cut back, 4 bases at V and 5 bases at J, with 12 bases in the middle. Germline V lookup: CDR1 SGHRS, CDR2 YFSETQ. The CDR3 reads CASSTTGGETQYF. The CDR3 DNA, read in part, is TGCGCCAGCAGCACCACAGGTGGGGAGACC. Full variable domain (missing parts from reference TRBV5-1 and TRBJ2-5): KAGVTQTPRYLIKTRGQQVTLSCSPISGHRSVSWYQQTPGQGLQFLFEYFSETQRNKGNFPGRFSGRQFSNSRSEMNVSTLELGDSALYLCASSTTGGETQYFGPGTRLLVL.

On this clone itself: The CDR3 end lies 3 residues beyond the end of the read and is filled in from the germline J gene. J is TRBJ2-7 and V is TRBV19; D might be TRBD2 (7 bases). The germline gives CDR1 LNHDA, CDR2 SQIVND (reference sequence). Trimming removed 1 base at V and 4 bases at J, with 14 bases between. This CDR3 region has 15 residues. This CDR3 reads CASSIAGGRMYEQYF. CDR3 bases read: TGTGCCAGTAGTATAGCCGGGGGGCGCATGTACGAG.

Details on this clone: The observed sequence ends 3 residues before the CDR3 terminus, with the missing tail filled in from the germline J gene. This chain uses TRBV19 with TRBJ2-1; D may correspond to TRBD1 or TRBD2 (5 bases each). Germline V gives CDR1 LNHDA, CDR2 SQIVND (reference sequence). The CDR3 extends over 15 amino acids. The V end was cut by 3 bases, the J end by 2 bases, with 11 bases between. The CDR3 region is CASSIERGAYNEQFF. The sequenced CDR3 bases are TGTGCCAGTAGTATTGAGAGGGGCGCCTACAATGAG. The entire variable domain, with the rest obtained from reference TRBV19 and TRBJ2-1, is as follows: DGGITQSPKYLFRKEGQNVTLSCEQNLNHDAMYWYRQDPGQGLRLIYYSQIVNDFQKGDIAEGYSVSREKKESFPLTVTSAQKNPTAFYLCASSIERGAYNEQFFGPGTRLTVL.

As to this clone: The read stops 3 residues short of the end of the CDR3; the missing end is completed from the germline J gene. This sequence joins TRBV20-1 and TRBJ2-5; 11 bases align to TRBD2. Trimming took 1 base from V and 5 from J; bases not matched to a gene: 15. The CDR3 consists of 18 residues. Germline values: CDR1 DFQATT, CDR2 SNEGSKA (reference sequence). Partial CDR3 DNA: TGCAGTGCTAGAGGGGATAGCGGGGGGGCCTCCGTAAGCGAGACC. Its protein product is CSARGDSGGASVSET. In full, the CDR3 reads CSARGDSGGASVSETQYF.

CDR3 loop: CASSQRTEYNEQFF. The sequenced CDR3 bases are TGTGCCAGCAGCCAACGGACAGAGTACAATGAG. J is TRBJ2-1 and V is TRBV7-2, with D possibly being TRBD1 (6 bases). The read ends 3 residues early relative to the CDR3; the germline J gene fills the gap. V was pared by 5 bases and J by 4 bases, with 12 bases between. The CDR3 has 14 amino acids. CDR1 and CDR2 from the germline V gene are SGHTA and FQGNSA.

As concerns this clone: The DNA ends 3 residues before the CDR3 does, and the rest of the CDR3 is filled in from the germline J gene. The V gene is TRBV2, the J gene TRBJ1-6; D gene unclear. This CDR3 comprises 15 residues. Germline-derived CDR1 and CDR2 are SNHLY and FYNNEI. V lost 7 bases to trimming and J lost 0 bases, with 10 bases between them. This CDR3 is CASTDRGSYNSPLHF. The DNA read from the CDR3 is TGTGCCAGCACGGATCGGGGCTCCTATAATTCACCC.

Of note for this clone: The CDR3 extends 3 residues past the end of the read, so its final part is completed from the germline J gene. The chain joins TRBV7-2 to TRBJ1-2; TRBD1 aligns across 8 bases. This CDR3 comprises 13 residues. Germline V gene lookup returns CDR1 SGHTA and CDR2 FQGNSA. The sequenced CDR3 bases are TGTGCCAGCAGTTCCAGTCAGGGGGCCGGC. The encoded protein is CASSSSQGAG. The full CDR3 protein is CASSSSQGAGYTF.

Regarding this clone: The read ends 3 residues shy of where the CDR3 ends; the end is completed using the germline J gene. The chain uses TRBV20-1 and TRBJ2-7; 10 bases agree with TRBD1. This CDR3 comprises 13 residues. Germline V lookup: CDR1 DFQATT, CDR2 SNEGSKA (reference sequence). The V segment lost 5 bases and the J segment 2 bases; nucleotides outside the gene matches: 3. The CDR3 reads CSAVGQGTYEQYF. The part of the CDR3 DNA that was read is TGCAGTGCTGTGGGACAGGGGACCTACGAG.

Concerning this clone itself: The read halts 3 residues ahead of the CDR3 end, with the missing end drawn from the germline J gene. The chain uses TRBV6-2 or TRBV6-3 and TRBJ2-3; 10 nucleotides align to TRBD1. The germline gives CDR1 MNHEY, CDR2 SVGEGT. This CDR3 has 14 amino acids. CDR3 bases read: TGTGCCACCTCCCGGGACAGGGGCAATCAGCCG. Translation: CATSRDRGNQP. The entire CDR3 protein reads CATSRDRGNQPQYF.

Remarks on this clone: The observed sequence ends 3 residues before the CDR3 terminus, with the missing tail filled in from the germline J gene. The V and J genes are TRBV30 and TRBJ2-3; TRBD2 matches 14 bases. The CDR3 has 15 amino acids. V was pared by 3 bases and J by 6 bases, with 5 bases of the junction left unmatched. Germline V gene data show CDR1 as GTSNPN and CDR2 as SVGIG (reference sequence). The CDR3 sequence is CAWSPRTSGGDTQYF. CDR3 bases read: TGTGCCTGGAGCCCGAGGACTAGCGGGGGGGATACG. The full variable domain, its missing parts supplied by reference TRBV30 and TRBJ2-3, is SQTIHQWPATLVQPVGSPLSLECTVEGTSNPNLYWYRQAAGRGLQLLFYSVGIGQISSEVPQNLSASRPQDRQFILSSKKLLLSDSGFYLCAWSPRTSGGDTQYFGPGTRLTVL.

Comment on this clone: Read data end 3 residues before the CDR3 end; the end is taken from the germline J gene. The genes are TRBV20-1 and TRBJ2-1; tentatively, D is TRBD1 (6 bases). The germline V and J ends were trimmed by 1 base and 7 bases, with 11 bases remaining between them. The germline V gene encodes CDR1 DFQATT and CDR2 SNEGSKA (reference sequence). The length of the CDR3 is 13 residues. The sequenced CDR3 bases are TGCAGTGCTAGAGGTAATACAGGGAATGAG. Its protein product is CSARGNTGNE. In full, the CDR3 reads CSARGNTGNEQFF.

Remarks on this clone: The read comes to an end 3 residues before the CDR3 does, leaving the germline J gene to fill in the end. J is TRBJ2-7 and V is TRBV18; no clear D gene. The CDR3 consists of 14 residues. From germline, CDR1 is KGHSH and CDR2 LQKENI. Trimming pared 1 base from V and 1 base from J, leaving 8 bases between. Partial CDR3 DNA: TGTGCCAGCTCACCACTCCAGTCGTCCTACGAG. It specifies CASSPLQSSYE. The full CDR3 sequence reads CASSPLQSSYEQYF. Together with reference TRBV18 and TRBJ2-7, the CDR3 gives the full variable domain: NAGVMQNPRHLVRRRGQEARLRCSPMKGHSHVYWYRQLPEEGLKFMVYLQKENIIDESGMPKERFSAEFPKEGPSILRIQQVVRGDSAAYFCASSPLQSSYEQYFGPGTRLTVT.